This is a list of T cell receptor beta chains from one sample in a study of blood T cell repertoires in COVID-19. Data came from immunoSEQ multiplex PCR; TCRdb stores just in-frame clones and leaves some out. The sample contains some 350,000 clones, around 89% of which appear only once. Sequenced sample: PBMCs or T cells enriched from blood (not recorded which). The receptors were gathered from a man aged 18 to 29 who had recovered from COVID-19. CDR3s include the opening cysteine and the closing phenylalanine or tryptophan. D genes are given only for firm matches. For some rows the clone size is stated as once, few or many, or as a class when expanded; others skip it.

v_call,d_call,j_call,clone_size,cdr3_aa,cdr3_nt
TRBV7-2,TRBD1,TRBJ2-7,.,CASSLGRGQGDPYEQYF,TGTGCCAGCAGCTTAGGAAGGGGACAGGGGGACCCCTACGAGCAGTACTTC
TRBV27,TRBD1,TRBJ1-1,.,CASSLGQGVGMNTEAFF,TGTGCCAGCAGCCTCGGACAGGGGGTCGGGATGAACACTGAAGCTTTCTTT
TRBV4-2,TRBD2,TRBJ2-1,.,CASSQEVSGSYNEQFF,TGTGCCAGCAGCCAAGAAGTTAGCGGGAGTTACAATGAGCAGTTCTTC
TRBV5-4,TRBD1,TRBJ2-7,.,CASSRTGASYEQYF,TGTGCCAGCAGCAGGACAGGGGCCTCCTACGAGCAGTACTTC
TRBV2,.,TRBJ1-1,.,CARSTGTPNTEAFF,TGTGCCAGATCTACCGGGACACCCAACACTGAAGCTTTCTTT
TRBV7-2,TRBD2,TRBJ2-1,.,CASSISGGIYNEQFF,TGTGCCAGCAGCATTAGCGGGGGGATCTACAATGAGCAGTTCTTC
TRBV6-2/TRBV6-3,TRBD2,TRBJ2-3,.,CASSSLAGVGTDTQYF,TGTGCCAGCAGTTCCCTAGCGGGAGTGGGCACAGATACGCAGTATTTT
TRBV5-1,.,TRBJ1-2,.,CASSLQASYGYTF,TGCGCCAGCAGCTTGCAGGCATCCTATGGCTACACCTTC
TRBV19,.,TRBJ1-5,.,CASSHYKGDQPQHF,TGTGCCAGTAGCCACTATAAAGGGGATCAGCCCCAGCATTTT
TRBV29-1,TRBD2,TRBJ2-1,.,CSVVISGEYNEQFF,TGCAGCGTTGTTATTAGCGGGGAATACAATGAGCAGTTCTTC
TRBV10-2,TRBD2,TRBJ2-7,.,CASSDQETSGDYEQYF,TGCGCCAGCAGTGACCAAGAAACTAGCGGGGACTACGAGCAGTACTTC
TRBV19,TRBD1,TRBJ2-5,.,CASSGFLQGQHQETQYF,TGTGCCAGTAGTGGGTTTCTCCAGGGACAGCATCAAGAGACCCAGTACTTC
TRBV5-1,TRBD1,TRBJ1-2,.,CASSLAGQAKGGYTF,TGCGCCAGCAGCTTGGCCGGACAGGCCAAGGGGGGCTACACCTTC
TRBV5-8,.,TRBJ1-6,.,CASSFDSAYNSPLHF,TGTGCCAGCAGCTTCGACAGCGCCTATAATTCACCCCTCCACTTT
TRBV2,.,TRBJ2-5,few,CASEGGETQYF,TGTGCCAGCGAAGGGGGAGAGACCCAGTACTTC
TRBV6-1,TRBD2,TRBJ2-7,.,CASSEARGRTSGEEYEQYF,TGTGCCAGCAGTGAAGCACGGGGTAGGACTAGCGGGGAGGAGTACGAGCAGTACTTC
TRBV6-6,.,TRBJ1-1,.,CASSYRTEAFF,TGTGCCAGCAGTTATCGGACTGAAGCTTTCTTT
TRBV7-2,.,TRBJ1-5,.,CATRPSPNQPQHF,TGTGCCACCAGACCTAGCCCAAATCAGCCCCAGCATTTT
TRBV25-1,TRBD1,TRBJ2-1,.,CASSDHRGSNEQFF,TGTGCCAGCAGTGACCACAGGGGTAGCAATGAGCAGTTCTTC